This T cell receptor beta chain was sequenced for a study of CD8 T cells in Susac syndrome. The CDR3 consists of 15 residues. The germline CDR1 and CDR2 sequences are SNHLY and FYNNEI. V was trimmed by 5 bases and J by 2 bases, leaving 13 bases between them. CD8+ and CD4+ T cells from blood underwent TCR beta sequencing, which was carried out in a high-throughput format. The patients serving as multiple sclerosis controls were treatment-naive. They had stable or active relapsing-remitting disease and fulfilled revised McDonald criteria. TEMRA cells were FACS-enriched, with CD8+ and CD4+ T cells isolated negatively. An amount of RNA that ranged from roughly 0.5 to 1 ug was reverse transcribed with random hexamers. The immunoSEQ assay covered 54 Vbeta and 13 Jbeta segments for CDR3. TCRdb recomputed calls from the immunoSEQ multiplex PCR reads with MiXCR, one row per CDR3 protein. The sample carries some 150,000 distinct CDR3 sequences, 90% to 95% recorded once.

This receptor was obtained from a human donor with multiple sclerosis. Sequencing was done on a sample of CD8+ T cells from PBMCs. The chain has TRBV2 and TRBJ1-5; no definite D call. The CDR3 sequence: CASSSGPQGNQPQHF. In DNA form, the CDR3 reads TGTGCCAGCAGTTCGGGCCCCCAGGGCAATCAGCCCCAGCATTTT.